In this sample, the clone carrying this T cell receptor beta chain turned up once. Per germline, CDR1 SGHNT and CDR2 YENEEA. With 5 bases removed from V and 3 bases from J, the gap between germline ends came to 17 bases. This CDR3 is 15 amino acids long. Profiling relied on immunoSEQ multiplex PCR, and the TCRdb table lists in-frame clones only, not all of them. The table shows some 250,000 clones, with roughly 89% occurring only once. This sample stems from a study of blood T cell repertoires in COVID-19. The genes are TRBV11-3 and TRBJ2-7, with D possibly TRBD2 on 5 matching bases. Material for sequencing was PBMCs or T cells enriched from blood (not recorded which). This TCR was sampled from a man in his forties or fifties who had recovered from COVID-19. This CDR3 is CASSPGISDVYEQYF. The CDR3 nucleotides are TGTGCCAGCAGCCCGGGGATATCGGACGTCTACGAGCAGTACTTC.